Here is one T cell receptor (beta chain) with its context. The antigen remains unidentified. Sequencing used immunoSEQ v3.0 at survey level. Some clones are missing from TCRdb's copy, which holds only in-frame ones; the method was immunoSEQ multiplex PCR. The sample lists about 29,000 clones, around 96% occurring once. This sample stems from a study of long-term antiretroviral therapy in people with HIV. Whole-study results and caveats: Repertoires in HIV (unlike those of controls) had narrower CDR3 length ranges.

The sequenced sample was unsorted PBMCs, obtained 5.3 years after starting antiretroviral therapy. The clonotype comes from a man aged 30 to 39 with HIV.

CDR3 residues: CAISESRSSYEQYF. DNA for the CDR3: TGTGCCATCAGTGAGTCGAGGTCCTCCTACGAGCAGTACTTC. J is TRBJ2-7 and V is TRBV10-3; unclear D gene. The V and J ends lost 0 bases and 0 bases respectively, with 6 bases between them. The CDR3 contains 14 residues. CDR1 ENHRY and CDR2 SYGVKD come from the germline V gene.